This passage covers 24 T cell receptor beta chains from one sample sequenced in a study of T-cell memory formation after mild COVID-19. Each CDR3 protein is one row after TCRdb ran MiXCR on the 5' RACE reads. The sample consists of about 400,000 distinct CDR3 sequences, roughly 18% of them appearing once. The sample consisted of PBMCs or a T cell subset sorted from them (not recorded which). These TCRs come from a young man who had mild COVID-19 (a few samples of this study predate the infection). Cell type and time point are not known.

This clonotype was found a few times. The rearrangement links TRBV7-2 to TRBJ2-3; D possibly corresponds to TRBD2 (6 bases). CDR1 SGHTA and CDR2 FQGNSA come from the germline V gene. Trimming removed 5 bases at V and 0 bases at J, with 15 bases between. This CDR3 has 16 residues. CDR3 coding DNA: TGTGCCAGCAGCCGCGTGGGACTTTCTAGCACAGATACGCAGTATTTT. This sequence encodes CASSRVGLSSTDTQYF.

J is TRBJ2-7 and V is TRBV19; 10 bases align to TRBD1. Trimming cost V 6 bases and J 3 bases; bases outside gene matches: 8. The CDR3 spans 15 residues. CDR1 and CDR2 (germline): LNHDA, SQIVND (reference sequence). This CDR3 reads CASSQRDRGVYEQYF. The CDR3 coding sequence is TGTGCCAGTAGCCAGAGGGACAGGGGTGTCTACGAGCAGTACTTC.

A remark on this clonotype: This may arise from a read error, as a much more abundant clone is one base away. This chain joins TRBV5-1 and TRBJ2-5, with a weak D call TRBD2 (5 bases). V was pared by 4 bases and J by 3 bases, with 10 bases between. This CDR3 is built from 13 residues. Germline V lookup: CDR1 SGHRS, CDR2 YFSETQ. The CDR3 protein is CASSPWGEETQYF. DNA for the CDR3: TGCGCCAGCAGCCCGTGGGGAGAAGAGACCCAGTACTTC.

This chain connects TRBV27 to TRBJ2-7; D unclear. Germline V gene lookup returns CDR1 MNHEY and CDR2 SMNVEV (reference sequence). The CDR3 is 15 amino acids. Trimming removed 5 bases from V and 3 bases from J, with 17 bases in between. The CDR3: CASSPREETHYEQYF. As DNA, the CDR3 is TGTGCCAGCAGTCCCCGTGAGGAGACTCACTACGAGCAGTACTTC.

This clonotype has ten or more counts. The rearrangement links TRBV9 to TRBJ2-3; D unresolved. CDR1 is SGDLS and CDR2 is YYNGEE in the germline V gene. This CDR3 spans 11 amino acids. Trimming pared 3 bases from V and 4 bases from J, leaving 3 bases between. The CDR3 here is CASSEADTQYF. The CDR3 DNA is TGTGCCAGCAGCGAGGCAGATACGCAGTATTTT.

This clonotype has only a few counts. The chain carries TRBV2 and TRBJ1-1, with TRBD1 as a possible D gene (6 bases). The CDR3 spans 15 residues. Germline V gene sequence: CDR1 SNHLY, CDR2 FYNNEI. Trimming shortened V by 6 bases and J by 4 bases, and 18 bases separated the two germline ends. CDR3 sequence: CASSRSMGRGTEAFF. The CDR3, as DNA: TGTGCCAGCAGCCGATCCATGGGCAGGGGCACTGAAGCTTTCTTT.

This clonotype was recorded a few times. J is TRBJ2-7 and V is TRBV10-3, with TRBD1 matching over 7 bases. CDR3 length: 13 amino acids. In germline, CDR1 is ENHRY, CDR2 SYGVKD. V shed 6 bases and J 2 bases; nucleotides not matched to a gene: 4. The DNA for the CDR3 is TGTGCCATCAGCATCGGGACAGCCTACGAGCAGTACGTC. It is translated as CAISIGTAYEQYV.

This chain uses TRBV10-3 with TRBJ2-7; the D is unclear. Deletions cut 8 bases from V and 1 base from J, with 15 bases between. Germline assignment: CDR1 ENHRY and CDR2 SYGVKD. This CDR3 contains 14 residues. The CDR3 sequence is CAIYLKPGSYEQYF. The CDR3 region has the DNA TGTGCCATCTATTTAAAGCCCGGATCCTACGAGCAGTACTTC.

The rearrangement uses TRBV25-1 and TRBJ2-3; TRBD1 matches at 8 bases. Losses at the gene ends were 3 bases for V and 2 bases for J; bases not matched to a gene: 7. CDR3 length: 16 residues. Per germline, CDR1 MGHDK and CDR2 SYGVNS. Here the CDR3 DNA reads TGTGCCAGCAGTGATGACAGGGGCGATAACACAGATACGCAGTATTTT. Encoded protein: CASSDDRGDNTDTQYF.

A few counts support this clonotype. The chain carries TRBV9 and TRBJ2-3; 10 positions match TRBD2. Germline CDR1 reads SGDLS; CDR2 reads YYNGEE. The V and J ends lost 4 bases and 2 bases, in that order; junction bases with no gene match: 4. The CDR3 runs to 15 residues. CDR3 nucleotide sequence: TGTGCCAGCAGCCCAGCGGGGGGGAACACAGATACGCAGTATTTT. Translated, it gives CASSPAGGNTDTQYF.

This clonotype has a handful of counts. The rearrangement uses TRBV7-6 and TRBJ2-1; 7 positions match TRBD1. The V segment lost 4 bases and the J segment 0 bases; nucleotides outside the gene matches: 9. Germline V gene data show CDR1 as SGHVS and CDR2 as FNYEAQ. This CDR3 has 17 residues. CDR3 residues: CASSSKGGVSSYNEQFF. The CDR3 DNA follows: TGTGCCAGCAGCTCAAAAGGGGGCGTAAGCTCCTACAATGAGCAGTTCTTC. The full variable domain, its missing parts supplied by reference TRBV7-6 and TRBJ2-1, is GAGVSQSPRYKVTKRGQDVALRCDPISGHVSLYWYRQALGQGPEFLTYFNYEAQQDKSGLPNDRFSAERPEGSISTLTIQRTEQRDSAMYRCASSSKGGVSSYNEQFFGPGTRLTVL.

The chain joins TRBV7-2 to TRBJ2-2, with D possibly called TRBD1 or TRBD2 (6 bases each). Germline CDR1 and CDR2: SGHTA and FQGNSA. Trimming took off 5 bases at V and 5 bases at J, with 15 bases between the two ends. The CDR3 sequence is 15 residues long. The chain's CDR3 is CASSNSGAGTGELFF. As DNA, the CDR3 is TGTGCCAGCAGCAACTCGGGGGCCGGGACCGGGGAGCTGTTTTTT.

This clonotype showed up just a few times. The chain employs TRBV7-2 and TRBJ2-5; unclear D gene. Trimming cost V 4 bases and J 12 bases, with 15 bases left between them. The CDR3 contains 12 residues. Germline CDR1 is SGHTA and CDR2 is FQGNSA. The CDR3 loop is CASSSPYETEYF. The CDR3 nucleotides read TGTGCCAGCAGCTCCCCCTATGAGACTGAGTACTTC.

The chain recombines TRBV18 with TRBJ1-2; D remains unclear. Germline V gives CDR1 KGHSH, CDR2 LQKENI. The CDR3 runs 12 residues. V was pared by 2 bases and J by 3 bases, with 4 bases between. This CDR3 is CASSPVDYGYTF. The CDR3, as DNA: TGTGCCAGCTCACCAGTGGACTATGGCTACACCTTC.

This clonotype was seen at least ten times. The rearrangement uses TRBV4-3 and TRBJ2-5, with a tentative D call TRBD2 (5 bases). Germline V gene sequence: CDR1 LGHNA, CDR2 YSLEER. With 1 base removed from V and 5 bases from J, the gap between germline ends came to 14 bases. This CDR3 is 15 amino acids long. The CDR3 DNA follows: TGCGCCAGCAGCCAAGGGACGGTGTCGGGGGAGACCCAGTACTTC. Translated: CASSQGTVSGETQYF.

This clonotype has just a few counts. The chain uses TRBV10-3 and TRBJ2-2; D gene uncertain. V lost 3 bases to trimming and J lost 9 bases, with 5 bases between them. CDR3 length: 11 amino acids. CDR1 is ENHRY, CDR2 SYGVKD, per germline. This chain's CDR3 is CAISEKRELFF. Here the CDR3 DNA reads TGTGCCATCAGTGAAAAGCGGGAGCTGTTTTTT.

This clonotype was counted between two and nine times. V usage is TRBV9 and J usage is TRBJ2-7; 7 bases are a match to TRBD1. The CDR3 sequence is 15 residues long. Per the germline V gene, CDR1 is SGDLS and CDR2 is YYNGEE. V shed 0 bases, J shed 6 bases, and the junction held 9 bases outside the gene matches. CDR3 loop: CASSVAVTGTGEQYF. The CDR3 DNA is TGTGCCAGCAGCGTAGCGGTGACAGGGACGGGCGAGCAGTACTTC.

The rearrangement joins TRBV18 to TRBJ2-7, with D possibly TRBD1 on 6 matching bases. This CDR3 comprises 15 residues. Germline-derived CDR1 and CDR2 are KGHSH and LQKENI. Trimming stripped 5 bases from V and 3 bases from J, with 17 bases between. This CDR3 reads CASSGTGTLIYEQYF. Here the CDR3 DNA reads TGTGCCAGCTCAGGCACCGGGACACTTATCTACGAGCAGTACTTC.

In its sample, this clonotype was seen many times. This chain connects TRBV2 to TRBJ1-3; TRBD1 matches 7 bases. The CDR3 has 13 residues. V dropped 9 bases and J dropped 2; count of bases not matched to a gene: 4. Germline V CDR1 and CDR2: SNHLY, FYNNEI. CDR3 amino acids: CASNGQAGNTIYF. For the CDR3, the DNA is TGTGCCAGTAACGGACAGGCTGGAAACACCATATATTTT. Looking up the rest from reference TRBV2 and TRBJ1-3 gives the full variable domain: EPEVTQTPSHQVTQMGQEVILRCVPISNHLYFYWYRQILGQKVEFLVSFYNNEISEKSEIFDDQFSVERPDGSNFTLKIRSTKLEDSAMYFCASNGQAGNTIYFGEGSWLTVV.

This clonotype was counted ten times or more. The J gene is TRBJ2-7, the V gene TRBV6-2 or TRBV6-3; no clear D gene. The germline CDR1 and CDR2 sequences are MNHEY and SVGEGT. This CDR3 comprises 10 residues. Trimming pared 5 bases from V and 4 bases from J, leaving 3 bases between. CDR3: CASSHYEQYV. In nucleotides, the CDR3 is TGTGCCAGCAGTCATTACGAGCAGTACGTC.

This clonotype has a handful of counts. The V gene is TRBV18, the J gene TRBJ1-2, with a tentative D call TRBD1 (5 bases). Germline values: CDR1 KGHSH, CDR2 LQKENI. The V end was cut by 1 base, the J end by 8 bases, with 20 bases between. The CDR3 loop spans 16 amino acids. The CDR3 nucleotides are TGTGCCAGCTCACCACGGGCCGGGACCGCTCTAGAGGGCTACACCTTC. It yields the protein CASSPRAGTALEGYTF.

This clonotype was seen at least ten times. The chain uses TRBV20-1 and TRBJ2-4, with D possibly being TRBD1 (5 bases). The CDR3 loop spans 13 amino acids. Germline CDR1 is DFQATT and CDR2 is SNEGSKA (reference sequence). V gave up 6 bases and J gave up 2 bases, with 11 bases separating them. DNA of the CDR3: TGCAGTGCCAAGGGGCCTTCCAAAAACATTCAGTACTTC. Its translation: CSAKGPSKNIQYF.

This clonotype has only a few counts. The V gene is TRBV27, the J gene TRBJ2-5; TRBD1 or TRBD2 may be the D gene (5 bases each). The CDR3 length is 18 residues. The ends were cut back, 5 bases at V and 2 bases at J, with 24 bases in the middle. The germline gives CDR1 MNHEY, CDR2 SMNVEV (reference sequence). The CDR3 nucleotides are TGTGCCAGCAGTCCCAATTTGGGTGGGACGGCGGTTCAAGAGACCCAGTACTTC. Protein sequence: CASSPNLGGTAVQETQYF.

This clonotype came up a few times. The chain uses TRBV6-6 and TRBJ2-3; the D call may be TRBD1 or TRBD2 (5 bases each). V was clipped by 0 bases and J by 5 bases, with 18 bases between them. CDR1 is MNHNY and CDR2 is SVGAGI in the germline V gene (reference sequence). The CDR3 runs to 17 residues. The CDR3 is CASSYSRDPVDVDTQYF. CDR3 bases: TGTGCCAGCAGTTACTCGAGGGACCCTGTAGACGTAGATACGCAGTATTTT.